Presented here are 28 T cell receptor beta chains from one specimen sequenced in a study of T cells after yellow fever vaccination. Using its own MiXCR run on the 5' RACE reads, TCRdb lists one record per CDR3 protein. The sample yields under 250,000 distinct CDR3 sequences, about 7% seen once. The sequences come from CD4+ T cells sorted from PBMCs, collected 15 days after the yellow fever booster vaccination. Source of these receptors: a man aged 25-45 years who received the YFV17D yellow fever vaccine.

A few counts support this clonotype. The chain has TRBV20-1 and TRBJ2-5; D gene unclear. Per the germline V gene, CDR1 is DFQATT and CDR2 is SNEGSKA (reference sequence). Trimming removed 3 bases at V and 6 bases at J, with 5 bases between. The CDR3 extends over 10 amino acids. CDR3 sequence (DNA): TGCAGTGCTAGTTTCCAGACCCAGTACTTC. Translated, it gives CSASFQTQYF.

This clonotype was picked up a small number of times. In DNA form, the CDR3 reads TGCAGTGCTAGTGGGGGTTATCCACGGACAGGTGTATCCGAGCAGTACTTC. Protein product: CSASGGYPRTGVSEQYF. The genes are TRBV20-1 and TRBJ2-7; 7 bases match TRBD1. Trimming removed 3 bases from V and 6 bases from J; junction bases left unmatched: 20. The CDR3 sequence is 17 residues long. Germline V gene sequence: CDR1 DFQATT, CDR2 SNEGSKA (reference sequence).

This clonotype was detected only a few times. The gene calls are TRBV3-1 and TRBJ2-5; 8 nucleotides match TRBD2. V lost 0 bases to trimming and J lost 2 bases; unmatched junction nucleotides: 5. CDR1 LGHDT and CDR2 YNNKEL come from the germline V gene (reference sequence). The CDR3 runs 16 residues. The DNA of the CDR3 is TGTGCCAGCAGCCAAGAGGGGGCTAGCGGGCAAGAGACCCAGTACTTC. It is translated as CASSQEGASGQETQYF.

This clonotype was picked up many times. J is TRBJ2-7 and V is TRBV5-6; a possible D gene is TRBD1 (5 bases). Germline V gives CDR1 SGHDT, CDR2 YYEEEE. The CDR3 is made up of 13 amino acids. The V and J ends lost 1 base and 4 bases respectively, with 9 bases between them. The CDR3 DNA follows: TGTGCCAGCAGCTTGCAGGGAAAATACGAGCAGTACTTC. It codes for CASSLQGKYEQYF.

This clonotype appeared a few times. The rearrangement links TRBV10-1 to TRBJ2-2, with 10 bases that match TRBD2. Germline trimming cut 3 bases from V and 0 bases from J; bases unmatched to any gene: 4. The CDR3 has 17 amino acids. The germline V gene has CDR1 WNHNN and CDR2 SYGVQD (reference sequence). CDR3 in amino acids: CASSDPTSGSNTGELFF. The CDR3 nucleotides are TGCGCCAGCAGTGATCCGACTAGCGGGTCGAACACCGGGGAGCTGTTTTTT.

CDR3 residues: CASSKLSAYDYGYTF. DNA of the CDR3: TGTGCCAGCAGCAAACTGTCGGCCTATGACTATGGCTACACCTTC. This chain connects TRBV21-1 to TRBJ1-2; the table's D call, TRBD1, has no DNA check behind it. TRBV21-1 represents a pseudogene. The CDR3 loop spans 15 amino acids.

This clonotype was counted only a few times. The chain has TRBV11-3 and TRBJ2-3, with 8 nucleotides matching TRBD2. There are 15 residues in the CDR3. Trimming removed 1 base from V and 5 bases from J; junction bases left unmatched: 5. Germline V gene sequence: CDR1 SGHNT, CDR2 YENEEA. This CDR3 is CASSLGAGGGDTQYF. The DNA of the CDR3 is TGTGCCAGCAGCTTAGGTGCGGGAGGAGGAGATACGCAGTATTTT.

J is TRBJ2-7 and V is TRBV14; TRBD1 might be the D (6 bases). The ends were cut back, 4 bases at V and 2 bases at J, with 9 bases in the middle. CDR1 is SGHDN and CDR2 is FVKESK in the germline V gene. The CDR3 runs 13 residues. The CDR3 coding sequence is TGTGCCAGCAGCCGGGACACCACCTACGAGCAGTACTTC. Translating it yields CASSRDTTYEQYF.

A few counts support this clonotype. V is TRBV5-1 and J is TRBJ2-2; D may be TRBD2 (5 bases). Germline CDR1 SGHRS, CDR2 YFSETQ. The CDR3 extends over 15 amino acids. Trimming removed 4 bases from V and 13 bases from J, with 23 bases in between. The CDR3 spells CASSTREGIQWWLFF. The CDR3 DNA is TGCGCCAGCAGCACGAGGGAAGGGATTCAATGGTGGCTGTTTTTT.

This clonotype occurred many times. A junction boundary mismatches the germline segment, possibly from a read error. The chain recombines TRBV12-3 or TRBV12-4 with TRBJ2-1; D is unclear. This CDR3 is 11 amino acids long. CDR3 coding DNA: TGTGCCAGCAGTTTCCGATCCCATACGGTCTTC. Translation: CASSFRSHTVF.

This clonotype turned up a few times. The J gene is TRBJ2-7, the V gene TRBV29-1; TRBD1 matches at 7 bases. CDR1 and CDR2 from the germline V gene are SQVTM and ANQGSEA. V lost 7 bases to trimming and J lost 6 bases; unmatched junction nucleotides: 6. The CDR3 consists of 11 residues. As DNA, the CDR3 is TGCAGCGCAAACAGGGGTGGCGAGCAGTACTTC. It specifies CSANRGGEQYF.

Ten or more counts support this clonotype. The chain employs TRBV11-2 and TRBJ2-3, with D possibly being TRBD2 (5 bases). The CDR3 sequence is 15 residues long. Trimming left V 0 bases short and J 4 bases short, with 11 bases between. From germline, CDR1 is SGHAT and CDR2 FQNNGV. The CDR3 DNA follows: TGTGCCAGCAGCTTAGATTGGACCGGGGCAGATACGCAGTATTTT. It translates to CASSLDWTGADTQYF.

This clonotype was counted once. This may stem from a read error, because a much larger clone lies one nucleotide away. This chain links TRBV20-1 with TRBJ1-2, with TRBD1 matching 8 bases. CDR3 length equals 15 residues. V lost 7 bases, J lost 4 bases, and 14 bases stayed unmatched. Germline CDR1 DFQATT, CDR2 SNEGSKA (reference sequence). For the CDR3, the DNA is TGCAGTGGAAGGCTAGCGGTAGGACAGGGCTATGGCTACACCTTC. Its protein is CSGRLAVGQGYGYTF.

The chain is built from TRBV7-2 and TRBJ2-6; 12 nucleotides line up with TRBD2. The V gene's germline CDR1 is SGHTA and CDR2 FQGNSA. V lost 3 bases to trimming and J lost 0 bases; unmatched junction nucleotides: 6. The CDR3 extends over 19 amino acids. The CDR3 nucleotides are TGTGCCAGCAGCTTCCCTGCTAGCGGGAGGGCCTCTGGGGCCAACGTCCTGACTTTC. Protein: CASSFPASGRASGANVLTF. Drawing the rest from reference TRBV7-2 and TRBJ2-6, the complete variable domain is GAGVSQSPSNKVTEKGKDVELRCDPISGHTALYWYRQSLGQGLEFLIYFQGNSAPDKSGLPSDRFSAERTGGSVSTLTIQRTQQEDSAVYLCASSFPASGRASGANVLTFGAGSRLTVL.

This clonotype occurred many times. The chain links TRBV6-2 or TRBV6-3 to TRBJ2-3; a possible D gene is TRBD1 (5 bases). Germline-derived CDR1 and CDR2 are MNHEY and SVGEGT. Trimming removed 4 bases at V and 4 bases at J, with 9 bases between. The CDR3 is 13 residues long. CDR3 sequence: CASSSTVPDTQYF. The CDR3 nucleotides are TGTGCCAGCAGTTCGACAGTCCCAGATACGCAGTATTTT.

This clonotype was counted between two and nine times. The CDR3 here is CASSPGHRNTIYF. The CDR3 coding sequence is TGTGCCAGCAGTCCCGGCCATAGAAACACCATATATTTT. V gene TRBV12-3 or TRBV12-4 combines with J gene TRBJ1-3; D call uncertain. V was clipped by 5 bases and J by 5 bases, with 10 bases between them. The CDR3 consists of 13 residues.

This clonotype came up many times. The chain carries TRBV6-1 and TRBJ2-3; D not certain. Trimming removed 6 bases from V and 0 bases from J, with 16 bases in between. Germline CDR1 reads MNHNS; CDR2 reads SASEGT. CDR3 length: 16 residues. The CDR3: CASSRSPPTSTDTQYF. In DNA form, the CDR3 reads TGTGCCAGCAGCCGGTCGCCACCAACTAGCACAGATACGCAGTATTTT.

There are many counts of this clonotype. V usage is TRBV3-1 and J usage is TRBJ2-2; no clear D. Germline CDR1 reads LGHDT; CDR2 reads YNNKEL (reference sequence). Trimming removed 4 bases at V and 2 bases at J, with 11 bases between. The CDR3 consists of 15 residues. CDR3 sequence reads: CASSPGLFNTGELFF. For the CDR3, the DNA is TGTGCCAGCAGCCCTGGGCTTTTTAACACCGGGGAGCTGTTTTTT.

This clonotype has only a few counts. The chain has TRBV12-3 or TRBV12-4 and TRBJ1-1; D perhaps matches TRBD1 (5 bases). The V gene lost 4 bases and the J gene lost 4 bases, with 13 bases spanning the gap. CDR3 length equals 14 residues. CDR3 in amino acids: CASSSGSAFTEAFF. The CDR3 DNA reads TGTGCCAGCAGTTCAGGGTCGGCCTTCACTGAAGCTTTCTTT.

Many counts were recorded for this clonotype. The V gene is TRBV5-1, the J gene TRBJ2-7, with D maybe TRBD2 (6 bases). V was trimmed by 3 bases and J by 5 bases, leaving 12 bases between them. The germline gives CDR1 SGHRS, CDR2 YFSETQ. The CDR3 has 13 residues. The CDR3 nucleotides read TGCGCCAGCAGCTACGGAGGGTTCGACGAGCAGTACTTC. Protein sequence: CASSYGGFDEQYF.

The rearrangement links TRBV18 to TRBJ2-7; a weak D match, TRBD2 (6 bases). The CDR3 is 17 residues long. V was clipped by 0 bases and J by 0 bases, with 15 bases between them. Germline values: CDR1 KGHSH, CDR2 LQKENI. The CDR3 sequence: CASSPPRRGILSYEQYF. CDR3 coding DNA: TGTGCCAGCTCACCACCGAGGCGGGGAATTCTCTCCTACGAGCAGTACTTC.

This clonotype was seen ten or more times. The CDR3 region is CASSVRQGFFNEQFF. The CDR3 DNA follows: TGTGCCAGCAGCGTCCGACAGGGATTCTTCAATGAGCAGTTCTTC. The chain carries TRBV9 and TRBJ2-1, with 7 nucleotides matching TRBD1. J was trimmed by 6 bases and V by 2 bases; bases with no gene match: 8. The CDR3 consists of 15 residues. The V gene's germline CDR1 is SGDLS and CDR2 YYNGEE.

This clonotype was seen a few times. The rearrangement uses TRBV7-2 and TRBJ1-1, with D uncertain. CDR3 length equals 16 residues. Germline values: CDR1 SGHTA, CDR2 FQGNSA. Trimming left V 4 bases short and J 2 bases short, with 17 bases between. The CDR3: CASSSAGPGVNTEAFF. The CDR3 bases are TGTGCCAGCAGCTCAGCGGGCCCCGGTGTTAACACTGAAGCTTTCTTT.

This clonotype was observed a handful of times. The rearrangement uses TRBV12-3 or TRBV12-4 and TRBJ2-3; D remains ambiguous. V shed 3 bases and J shed 6 bases, with 4 bases lying between them. CDR3 size: 11 residues. Here the CDR3 reads CASSFVDTQYF. The CDR3 DNA follows: TGTGCCAGCAGTTTCGTTGATACGCAGTATTTT.

The chain is built from TRBV29-1 and TRBJ2-5; D gene uncertain. Germline V gene lookup returns CDR1 SQVTM and CDR2 ANQGSEA. The CDR3 covers 10 residues. The V and J ends lost 7 bases and 5 bases respectively, with 8 bases between them. The CDR3 nucleotides are TGCAGCGGCGGTTTGGAGACCCAGTACTTC. This gives the protein CSGGLETQYF. Full variable domain (outside the CDR3, taken from reference TRBV29-1 and TRBJ2-5): SAVISQKPSRDICQRGTSLTIQCQVDSQVTMMFWYRQQPGQSLTLIATANQGSEATYESGFVIDKFPISRPNLTFSTLTVSNMSPEDSSIYLCSGGLETQYFGPGTRLLVL.

This clonotype was seen more than once but under ten times. The chain joins TRBV28 to TRBJ2-5; 8 nucleotides line up with TRBD2. CDR1 and CDR2 from the germline V gene are MDHEN and SYDVKM. Unmatched junction bases numbered 9, after V lost 3 bases and J lost 3 bases. The CDR3 consists of 16 residues. The CDR3 nucleotides are TGTGCCAGCAGTTTCTCGTTCTCGGGGGGGAAAGAGACCCAGTACTTC. Protein sequence: CASSFSFSGGKETQYF. Based on the CDR3 plus reference TRBV28 and TRBJ2-5, the full variable domain is DVKVTQSSRYLVKRTGEKVFLECVQDMDHENMFWYRQDPGLGLRLIYFSYDVKMKEKGDIPEGYSVSREKKERFSLILESASTNQTSMYLCASSFSFSGGKETQYFGPGTRLLVL.

This clonotype came up once. This chain links TRBV5-6 with TRBJ1-2; D is possibly TRBD1 (5 bases). This CDR3 region has 14 residues. Per the germline V gene, CDR1 is SGHDT and CDR2 is YYEEEE. Between the trimmed V and J ends, which lost 4 bases and 1 base, there was a span of 11 bases. The CDR3 region is CASSLGQLNYGYTF. DNA of the CDR3: TGTGCCAGCAGCCTTGGACAACTTAACTATGGCTACACCTTC.

Only a few counts were recorded for this clonotype. The chain links TRBV5-1 to TRBJ2-2; tentative D call: TRBD1 (7 bases). The germline V gene has CDR1 SGHRS and CDR2 YFSETQ. This CDR3 spans 17 amino acids. Trimming removed 4 bases from V and 5 bases from J, with 21 bases in between. CDR3 residues: CASSLLGGGIRTGELFF. The CDR3 nucleotides are TGCGCCAGCAGCCTATTAGGGGGCGGGATTCGAACCGGGGAGCTGTTTTTT.